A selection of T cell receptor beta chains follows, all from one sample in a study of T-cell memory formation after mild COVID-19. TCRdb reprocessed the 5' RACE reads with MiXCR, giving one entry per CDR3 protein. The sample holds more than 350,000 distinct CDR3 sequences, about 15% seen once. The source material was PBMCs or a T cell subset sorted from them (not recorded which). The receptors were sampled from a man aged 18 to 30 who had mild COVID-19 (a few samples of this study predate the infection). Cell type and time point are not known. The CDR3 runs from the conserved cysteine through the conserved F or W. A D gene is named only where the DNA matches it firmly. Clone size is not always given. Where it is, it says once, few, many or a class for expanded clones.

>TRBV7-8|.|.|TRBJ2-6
TGTGCCAGCAGCTTAGGATCCGGGCCTTTCTCTTCAGGGGCCAACGTCCTGACTTTC
CASSLGSGPFSSGANVLTF
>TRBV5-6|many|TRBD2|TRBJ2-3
TGTGCCAGCAGCATCACTCCCGGGCGGGGGGTATCTGAGGATACGCAGTATTTT
CASSITPGRGVSEDTQYF
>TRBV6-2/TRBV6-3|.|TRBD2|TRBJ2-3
TGTGCCAGCATGGCGGGGGGCGTCACAGATACGCAGTATTTT
CASMAGGVTDTQYF
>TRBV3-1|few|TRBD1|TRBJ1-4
TGTGCCAGCAGCCTGAACAGGGGGCGCGGACCATTTGAAAAACTGTTTTTT
CASSLNRGRGPFEKLFF
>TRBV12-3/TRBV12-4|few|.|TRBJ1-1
TGTGCCAGCACCCCCCAAGTCGGCACTGAAGCTTTCTTT
CASTPQVGTEAFF
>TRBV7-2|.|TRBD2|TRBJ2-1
TGTGCCAGCAGCTTAGTTGGAGCGGGGGGTTACAATGAGCAGTTCTTC
CASSLVGAGGYNEQFF
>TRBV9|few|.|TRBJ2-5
TGTGCCAGCAGCGTTAGCGCGGAAGAGACCCAGTACTTC
CASSVSAEETQYF
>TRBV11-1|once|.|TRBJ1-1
TGTGCCAGCTCATACGGGGGCTCTGAAGCTTTCTTT
CASSYGGSEAFF
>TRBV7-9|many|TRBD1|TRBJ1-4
TGTGCCAGCAGCTTAGCGCGACAGGGGGAAAAACTGTTTTTT
CASSLARQGEKLFF
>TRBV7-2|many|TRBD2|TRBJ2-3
TGTGCCAGCAGCTTAGAAGGGACTAGCGGGAGGAACATTAATACGCAGTATTTT
CASSLEGTSGRNINTQYF
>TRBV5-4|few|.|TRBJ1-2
TGTGCCAGCAGCGTGGACAGCGCCTATGGCTACACCTTC
CASSVDSAYGYTF
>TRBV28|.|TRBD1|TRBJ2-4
TGTGCCAGCAGTGCGGGACAGGCAGTCAACATTCAGTACTTC
CASSAGQAVNIQYF
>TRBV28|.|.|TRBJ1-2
TGTGCCAGCACCTTGCCCGGGGGGAGCGGCTACACCTTC
CASTLPGGSGYTF
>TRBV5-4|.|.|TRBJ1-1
TGTGCCAGCAGCTATGGAGGTGATCGGAACACTGAAGCTTTCTTT
CASSYGGDRNTEAFF
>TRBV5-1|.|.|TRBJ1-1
TGCGCCAGCAGCTTGGGAACAGGTTCGGGAGCTTTCTTT
CASSLGTGSGAFF
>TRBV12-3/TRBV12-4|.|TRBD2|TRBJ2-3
TGTGCCAGCAGGATACTAGCGGGGGCTAGCACAGATACGCAGTATTTT
CASRILAGASTDTQYF
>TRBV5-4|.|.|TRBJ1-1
TGTGCCAGCAGCTTGAAGACAGCCCGATCAGTCGCTTTCTTT
CASSLKTARSVAFF
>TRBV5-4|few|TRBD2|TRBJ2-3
TGTGCCAGCAGCGACCCGACTAGCGGGGGGGCACGAGATACGCAGTATTTT
CASSDPTSGGARDTQYF
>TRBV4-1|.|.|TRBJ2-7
TGCGCCAGCAGCCAAGTTCATACCCTCTACGAGCAGTACTTC
CASSQVHTLYEQYF
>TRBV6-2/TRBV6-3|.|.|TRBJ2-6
TGTGCCAGCAGTTACTCAACGGGGGGGGCCAACGTCCTGACTTTC
CASSYSTGGANVLTF
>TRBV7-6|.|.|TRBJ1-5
TGTGCCAGCAGCTCCCGTGGGGGAATAATCTCGCCCCAGCATTTT
CASSSRGGIISPQHF
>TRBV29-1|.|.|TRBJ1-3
TGCAGCGGTATAACAGGGCCTGGAAACACCATATATTTT
CSGITGPGNTIYF
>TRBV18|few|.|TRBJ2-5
TGTGCCAGCTCACCGAGCAGGTCGAAGGGCAAAGAGACCCAGTACTTC
CASSPSRSKGKETQYF
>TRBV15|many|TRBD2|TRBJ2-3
TGTGCCACCAGCAGAGGGACTAGCGGGGCAGGAGATACGCAGTATTTT
CATSRGTSGAGDTQYF
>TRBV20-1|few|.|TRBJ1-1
TGCAGTGCTAGAATAGCAGGGGTTTCCCCTGAAGCTTTCTTT
CSARIAGVSPEAFF
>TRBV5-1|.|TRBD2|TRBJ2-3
TGCGCCAGCAGCTTGGGATCCAGCGGGGTCACAGATACGCAGTATTTT
CASSLGSSGVTDTQYF
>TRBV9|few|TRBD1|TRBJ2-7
TGTGCCAGCAGCGCCGGGACAGGGGTCCAGTACTTC
CASSAGTGVQYF
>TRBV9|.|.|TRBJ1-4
TGTGCCAGCAGCTTTTGGGATACAACTAATGAAAAACTGTTTTTT
CASSFWDTTNEKLFF
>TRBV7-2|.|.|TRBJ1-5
TGTGCCAGCAGCCTGACAGACCCATATAGCAATCAGCCCCAGCATTTT
CASSLTDPYSNQPQHF
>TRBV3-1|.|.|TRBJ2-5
TGTGCCAGCCAATCCGGGACCAAGGAGACCCAGTACTTC
CASQSGTKETQYF
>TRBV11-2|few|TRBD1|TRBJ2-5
TGTGCCAGCAGCCCTTGGACAGGGGCGGGCCGGGAGACCCAGTACTTC
CASSPWTGAGRETQYF
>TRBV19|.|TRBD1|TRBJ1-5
TGTGCCAGTAGTACCGGACAGGGTCCTCAGCCCCAGCATTTT
CASSTGQGPQPQHF
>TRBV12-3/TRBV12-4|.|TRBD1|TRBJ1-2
TGTGCCAGCAGTCCTACAGGGGAAGGATATGGCTACACCTTC
CASSPTGEGYGYTF
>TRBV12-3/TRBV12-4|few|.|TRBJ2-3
TGTGCCAGCAGTGCCCGGGGACCGAGCACAGATACGCAGTATTTT
CASSARGPSTDTQYF
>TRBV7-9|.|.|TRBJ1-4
TGTGCCAGCAGCTTAGGGGCCACAACTAATGAAAAACTGTTTTTT
CASSLGATTNEKLFF
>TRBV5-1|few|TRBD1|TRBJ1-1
TGCGCCAGCAGCCCTAAAGGGACAGCCGAGAACACTGAAGCTTTCTTT
CASSPKGTAENTEAFF
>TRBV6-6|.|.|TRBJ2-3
TGTGCCAGCATTAAGGAGGAGTCTACAGATACGCAGTATTTT
CASIKEESTDTQYF
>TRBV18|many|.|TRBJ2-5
TGTGCCAGCTCACCACCCGATACCGGTGGGGAGACCCAGTACTTC
CASSPPDTGGETQYF
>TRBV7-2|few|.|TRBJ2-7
TGTGCCAGCAGCCAAACCGGGTCTTTAGAGCAGTACTTC
CASSQTGSLEQYF
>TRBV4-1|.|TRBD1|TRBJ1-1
TGCGCCAGCAGCCAGACAGGGGGGGGAAACACTGAAGCTTTCTTT
CASSQTGGGNTEAFF
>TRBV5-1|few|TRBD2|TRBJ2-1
TGCGCCAGCAGCACGGGACTAGCGGGCAACAATGAGCAGTTCTTC
CASSTGLAGNNEQFF
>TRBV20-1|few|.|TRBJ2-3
TGCAGTGCTAGAGAACGGCGGGGCCGCACAGATACGCAGTATTTT
CSARERRGRTDTQYF
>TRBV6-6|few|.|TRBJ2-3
TGTGCCAGCGGCGAGGGATCTGGCACAGATACGCAGTATTTT
CASGEGSGTDTQYF
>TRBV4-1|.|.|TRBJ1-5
TGCGCCAGCAGCCAAGGGACAGCTAGCAATCAGCCCCAGCATTTT
CASSQGTASNQPQHF
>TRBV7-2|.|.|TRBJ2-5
TGTGCCAGCAGCTTGGGCGGGACAAGGGAAGAGACCCAGTACTTC
CASSLGGTREETQYF
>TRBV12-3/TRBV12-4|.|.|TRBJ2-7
TGTGCCAGCAGTTTCTCGGCTAGTTACGAGCAGTACTTC
CASSFSASYEQYF
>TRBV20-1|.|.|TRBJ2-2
TGCAGTGCCCCGCGGAGGAACACCGGGGAGCTGTTTTTT
CSAPRRNTGELFF
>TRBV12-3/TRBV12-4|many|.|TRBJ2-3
TGTGCCAGCGCGGGCAGGAACGCAGATACGCAGTATTTT
CASAGRNADTQYF
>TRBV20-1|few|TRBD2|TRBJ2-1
TGCAGTGCTAGAGGGGGACTAGGCAATGAGCAGTTCTTC
CSARGGLGNEQFF
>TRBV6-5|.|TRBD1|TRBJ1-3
TGTGCCAGCAGTTACTCGGGAGGGGGCATTGGAAACACCATATATTTT
CASSYSGGGIGNTIYF
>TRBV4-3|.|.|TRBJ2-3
TGCGCCAGCAGCCAGGCTGGAAACACCGTCACGCAGTATTTT
CASSQAGNTVTQYF
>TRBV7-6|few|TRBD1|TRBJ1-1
TGTGCCAGCAGCCTTAGGACAGGGTCAGCTTTCTTT
CASSLRTGSAFF
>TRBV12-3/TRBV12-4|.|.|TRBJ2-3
TGTGCCAGCAGTCAGACCCAGGGTGGGGATACGCAGTATTTT
CASSQTQGGDTQYF
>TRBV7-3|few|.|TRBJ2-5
TGTGCCAGCAGCTCTAAGGCCGAAGAGACCCAGTACTTC
CASSSKAEETQYF
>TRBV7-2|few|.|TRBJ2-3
TGTGCCAGCACCAACGTCGGGGCAGATACGCAGTATTTT
CASTNVGADTQYF
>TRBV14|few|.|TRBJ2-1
TGTGCCAGCAGCCAAGCGGACTTTCAGTTCTTC
CASSQADFQFF
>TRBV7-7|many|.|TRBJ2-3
TGTGCTAGCAGCTTACTCCCCGGGGGAACATCAGATACGCAGTATTTT
CASSLLPGGTSDTQYF
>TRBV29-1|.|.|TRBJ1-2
TGCAGCGTTGGTCAACAGAACTATGGCTACACCTTC
CSVGQQNYGYTF
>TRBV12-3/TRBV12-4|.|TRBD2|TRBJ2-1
TGTGCCAGCAGAACTAGCGGGGGGGCGAATGAGCAGTTCTTC
CASRTSGGANEQFF